These 26 T cell receptor beta chains came from one sample sequenced in a study of control samples from healthy donors and cancer patients. The table came from immunoSEQ multiplex PCR; TCRdb's copy has only in-frame clones and leaves some out. The data contain tens of thousands of clones, roughly 89% of them singletons. Sequencing was carried out using PBMCs. The receptors stem from a man in his sixties with colorectal cancer.

This clone has more than one count but fewer than ten. J is TRBJ1-2 and V is TRBV19, with 7 bases identical to TRBD1. This CDR3 is built from 12 residues. Losses at the gene ends were 7 bases for V and 7 bases for J; bases not matched to a gene: 6. Germline CDR1 and CDR2: LNHDA and SQIVND (reference sequence). The CDR3 loop reads CASTETGFGYTF. The DNA for the CDR3 is TGTGCCAGTACCGAGACAGGGTTTGGCTACACCTTC. Drawing the rest from reference TRBV19 and TRBJ1-2, the complete variable domain is DGGITQSPKYLFRKEGQNVTLSCEQNLNHDAMYWYRQDPGQGLRLIYYSQIVNDFQKGDIAEGYSVSREKKESFPLTVTSAQKNPTAFYLCASTETGFGYTFGSGTRLTVV.

J is TRBJ1-3 and V is TRBV19; D ambiguous. Germline-derived CDR1 and CDR2 are LNHDA and SQIVND (reference sequence). The V end lost 11 bases, the J end lost 4 bases, and 18 bases lay between the germline ends. This CDR3 is built from 14 residues. CDR3 amino acids: CAGTNQEGGNTIYF. CDR3 bases: TGTGCCGGTACTAACCAGGAGGGCGGAAACACCATATATTTT.

The chain joins TRBV6-4 to TRBJ1-6, with D uncertain. CDR1 is MRHNA and CDR2 is SNTAGT in the germline V gene. V shed 6 bases and J shed 8 bases, with 11 bases lying between them. CDR3 length: 13 amino acids. The CDR3 loop reads CASREGGHSPLHF. The CDR3 DNA reads as TGTGCCAGCAGGGAGGGCGGGCATTCACCCCTCCACTTT.

The genes are TRBV5-1 and TRBJ2-1; D possibly uses TRBD1 or TRBD2 (5 bases each). V lost 3 bases and J lost 4, with 11 bases in between. This CDR3 is built from 14 residues. The V gene's germline CDR1 is SGHRS and CDR2 YFSETQ. The CDR3 region is CASSWGTSYNEQFF. The CDR3 DNA is TGCGCCAGCAGCTGGGGCACTAGTTACAATGAGCAGTTCTTC.

This chain joins TRBV5-8 and TRBJ2-2; 9 bases align to TRBD1. The CDR3 runs 16 residues. Trimming at V came to 0 bases and at J to 2 bases, leaving 2 bases not matched to a gene. Germline values: CDR1 SGHTS, CDR2 YDEGEE. Written as DNA, the CDR3 is TGTGCCAGCAGCTTGGGGACAGGGGTAAACACCGGGGAGCTGTTTTTT. Amino acid sequence: CASSLGTGVNTGELFF.

This chain uses TRBV5-6 with TRBJ1-2; D gene uncertain. The ends were cut back, 5 bases at V and 7 bases at J, with 21 bases in the middle. CDR1 is SGHDT, CDR2 YYEEEE, per germline. This CDR3 comprises 15 residues. In DNA, the CDR3 is TGTGCCAGCAGGGCTTACAAGCGTCCGATATTTGGCTACACCTTC. Translation gives CASRAYKRPIFGYTF.

The chain recombines TRBV19 with TRBJ1-2; maybe TRBD1 (5 bases). The V and J ends lost 0 bases and 6 bases respectively, with 14 bases between them. This CDR3 spans 15 amino acids. The germline V gene encodes CDR1 LNHDA and CDR2 SQIVND (reference sequence). CDR3 bases: TGTGCCAGTAGTATAGATCATCGGCAGGGTAATGGCTACACCTTC. It yields the protein CASSIDHRQGNGYTF.

The chain uses TRBV5-4 and TRBJ2-5; 8 bases agree with TRBD1. This CDR3 has 15 residues. Trimming at V came to 4 bases and at J to 1 base, leaving 6 bases not matched to a gene. Germline V gene sequence: CDR1 SGHNT, CDR2 YYREEE (reference sequence). In DNA, the CDR3 is TGTGCCAGCAGCACACCGGGACAGGTCCAAGAGACCCAGTACTTC. Amino acids: CASSTPGQVQETQYF.

The rearrangement links TRBV5-1 to TRBJ1-6; the match to TRBD1 covers 7 bases. V gave up 4 bases and J gave up 5 bases; unmatched junction bases: 6. CDR3 length: 15 amino acids. Germline assignment: CDR1 SGHRS and CDR2 YFSETQ. In nucleotides, the CDR3 is TGCGCCAGCAGCAAAACAGGACAGGATAATTCACCCCTCCACTTT. Encoded protein: CASSKTGQDNSPLHF.

The chain is built from TRBV7-9 and TRBJ2-5, with D maybe TRBD1 (7 bases). The ends were cut back, 6 bases at V and 1 base at J, with 21 bases in the middle. This CDR3 region has 17 residues. Germline CDR1 and CDR2: SEHNR and FQNEAQ (reference sequence). CDR3 in amino acids: CASSPPAGGTPQETQYF. The CDR3 region has the DNA TGTGCCAGCAGTCCCCCGGCAGGGGGGACCCCCCAAGAGACCCAGTACTTC.

V and J are TRBV21-1 and TRBJ2-7; TRBD1 was called by the table and not checked on the DNA. TRBV21-1 is a recognized pseudogene. This CDR3 is built from 18 residues. CDR3 DNA: TGTGCCAGCTTCCACGTGGGGACAACAAGCGGCAGGGCCTACGAGCAGTACTTC. It yields the protein CASFHVGTTSGRAYEQYF.

The chain employs TRBV9 and TRBJ2-3; no clear D gene. Between the trimmed V and J ends, which lost 3 bases and 4 bases, there was a span of 6 bases. The CDR3 spans 12 residues. CDR1 and CDR2 from the germline V gene are SGDLS and YYNGEE. CDR3 in amino acids: CASSAGPDTQYF. CDR3 DNA sequence: TGTGCCAGCAGCGCAGGTCCAGATACGCAGTATTTT.

The chain combines TRBV14 with TRBJ2-5; 8 nucleotides agree with TRBD2. The germline V gene encodes CDR1 SGHDN and CDR2 FVKESK. The V gene end was trimmed by 4 bases and the J gene end by 9 bases; junction bases not matched to a gene: 1. The CDR3 sequence is 11 residues long. CDR3 coding DNA: TGTGCCAGCAGCCCGGGGGGGGCCCAGTACTTC. This sequence encodes CASSPGGAQYF. Drawing the rest from reference TRBV14 and TRBJ2-5, the complete variable domain is EAGVTQFPSHSVIEKGQTVTLRCDPISGHDNLYWYRRVMGKEIKFLLHFVKESKQDESGMPNNRFLAERTGGTYSTLKVQPAELEDSGVYFCASSPGGAQYFGPGTRLLVL.

This chain uses TRBV6-6 with TRBJ1-1; 11 bases are shared with TRBD1. Germline V gives CDR1 MNHNY, CDR2 SVGAGI (reference sequence). V gave up 5 bases and J gave up 9 bases; unmatched junction bases: 8. CDR3 size: 14 residues. CDR3: CASSQGQGAIKAFF. CDR3 DNA: TGTGCCAGCAGTCAAGGACAGGGGGCGATTAAAGCTTTCTTT.

The table lists this clone with a count of one. CDR3 nucleotide sequence: TGTGCCAGCAGCCAAGGGCCCTCGGGACAGGGGGCGTTTGGCTACACCTTC. This encodes CASSQGPSGQGAFGYTF. The chain links TRBV4-2 to TRBJ1-2, with TRBD1 identical over 12 bases. CDR1 and CDR2 from the germline V gene are LGHNA and YNFKEQ. V dropped 1 base and J dropped 7; count of bases not matched to a gene: 10. The CDR3 is made up of 17 amino acids.

Note on this clone: Its ends do not fully match the called genes, so a read error is possible. The chain joins TRBV15 to TRBJ1-2; D is unclear. Germline values: CDR1 LNHNV, CDR2 YYDKDF (reference sequence). The CDR3 runs to 14 residues. CDR3 loop: CATSRDPGPDGPLF. The DNA for the CDR3 is TGTGCCACCAGCAGAGATCCCGGACCGGATGGACCTCTCTTC.

This sequence joins TRBV10-3 and TRBJ1-6; 9 positions agree with TRBD1. The CDR3 runs to 12 residues. Germline V gene sequence: CDR1 ENHRY, CDR2 SYGVKD. J lost 13 bases, V lost 6 bases, and 4 bases had no gene match. The CDR3 bases are TGTGCCATCAGCGACAGGGGGAGGCCCCTCCACTTT. Encoded protein: CAISDRGRPLHF.

V is TRBV11-2 and J is TRBJ2-3, with TRBD2 as a possible D gene (6 bases). The CDR3 spans 14 residues. Per germline, CDR1 SGHAT and CDR2 FQNNGV. V lost 3 bases to trimming and J lost 4 bases, with 11 bases between them. This CDR3 reads CASSLGLSADTQYF. For the CDR3, the DNA is TGTGCCAGCAGCTTGGGACTTAGTGCAGATACGCAGTATTTT. Full variable domain (rest looked up from reference TRBV11-2 and TRBJ2-3): EAGVAQSPRYKIIEKRQSVAFWCNPISGHATLYWYQQILGQGPKLLIQFQNNGVVDDSQLPKDRFSAERLKGVDSTLKIQPAKLEDSAVYLCASSLGLSADTQYFGPGTRLTVL.

In nucleotides, the CDR3 is TGTGCCAGCAGGAATACAGGGGAAAGTGGCTACACCTTC. Protein: CASRNTGESGYTF. The rearrangement links TRBV6-5 to TRBJ1-2; TRBD1 aligns across 7 bases. Trimming at V came to 6 bases and at J to 7 bases, leaving 8 bases not matched to a gene. CDR3 length: 13 amino acids. CDR1 is MNHEY, CDR2 SVGAGI, per germline.

This clone showed up just a few times. The genes are TRBV19 and TRBJ2-2; D perhaps matches TRBD1 (7 bases). The V end lost 5 bases, the J end lost 6 bases, and 10 bases lay between the germline ends. The germline V gene has CDR1 LNHDA and CDR2 SQIVND (reference sequence). The CDR3 sequence is 13 residues long. CDR3 sequence: CASSRRGPGELFF. CDR3 nucleotide sequence: TGTGCCAGTAGTCGGAGGGGGCCCGGGGAGCTGTTTTTT.

The V and J genes are TRBV3-1 (or the pseudogene TRBV3-2) and TRBJ1-6, with D perhaps matching TRBD1 (5 bases). V was pared by 4 bases and J by 7 bases, with 11 bases between. The CDR3 sequence is 14 residues long. Germline CDR1 reads LGHDT; CDR2 reads YNNKEL (reference sequence). CDR3: CASSPGTYNSPLHF. CDR3 coding DNA: TGTGCCAGCAGCCCGGGGACGTACAATTCACCCCTCCACTTT.

A remark on this clone: One end of the junction fails to match germline, which may point to a read error. The chain joins TRBV18 to TRBJ2-7, with 7 bases that match TRBD2. The CDR3 contains 16 residues. Looked up from germline, CDR1 is KGHSH and CDR2 is LQKENI. CDR3 bases: TGTGCCCGCTCACCGGGGAGGACTAGGGGCCCCTACGAGCAGTACTTC. Its protein is CARSPGRTRGPYEQYF.

The chain recombines TRBV24-1 with TRBJ2-3; D is uncertain. V lost 2 bases, J lost 6 bases, and 11 bases lay in between. From germline, CDR1 is KGHDR and CDR2 SFDVKD. The CDR3 runs 14 residues. The chain's CDR3 is CATSDYPSSDTQYF. DNA of the CDR3: TGTGCCACCAGTGATTATCCTTCCAGCGATACGCAGTATTTT.

This chain joins TRBV18 and TRBJ1-1, with D perhaps TRBD1 (6 bases). Germline lookup yields CDR1 KGHSH and CDR2 LQKENI. V lost 2 bases and J lost 8, with 12 bases in between. This CDR3 has 13 residues. The CDR3 here is CASSPRDNEEAFF. CDR3 sequence (DNA): TGTGCCAGCTCACCAAGGGACAACGAAGAAGCTTTCTTT.

V gene TRBV19 combines with J gene TRBJ2-2, with D possibly being TRBD1 or TRBD2 (6 bases each). Trimming left V 6 bases short and J 6 bases short, with 17 bases between. The germline V gene encodes CDR1 LNHDA and CDR2 SQIVND (reference sequence). The CDR3 contains 15 residues. The CDR3 sequence is CASRWGAGEAGELFF. CDR3 in DNA: TGTGCCAGTAGGTGGGGGGCTGGAGAAGCCGGGGAGCTGTTTTTT. The full variable domain, its missing parts supplied by reference TRBV19 and TRBJ2-2, is DGGITQSPKYLFRKEGQNVTLSCEQNLNHDAMYWYRQDPGQGLRLIYYSQIVNDFQKGDIAEGYSVSREKKESFPLTVTSAQKNPTAFYLCASRWGAGEAGELFFGEGSRLTVL.

The chain couples TRBV5-1 to TRBJ1-6; D is unclear. This CDR3 has 13 amino acids. Germline V gives CDR1 SGHRS, CDR2 YFSETQ. Trimming pared 2 bases from V and 5 bases from J, leaving 5 bases between. This chain's CDR3 is CASSFGDNSPLHF. The CDR3 region has the DNA TGCGCCAGCAGCTTCGGGGATAATTCACCCCTCCACTTT.